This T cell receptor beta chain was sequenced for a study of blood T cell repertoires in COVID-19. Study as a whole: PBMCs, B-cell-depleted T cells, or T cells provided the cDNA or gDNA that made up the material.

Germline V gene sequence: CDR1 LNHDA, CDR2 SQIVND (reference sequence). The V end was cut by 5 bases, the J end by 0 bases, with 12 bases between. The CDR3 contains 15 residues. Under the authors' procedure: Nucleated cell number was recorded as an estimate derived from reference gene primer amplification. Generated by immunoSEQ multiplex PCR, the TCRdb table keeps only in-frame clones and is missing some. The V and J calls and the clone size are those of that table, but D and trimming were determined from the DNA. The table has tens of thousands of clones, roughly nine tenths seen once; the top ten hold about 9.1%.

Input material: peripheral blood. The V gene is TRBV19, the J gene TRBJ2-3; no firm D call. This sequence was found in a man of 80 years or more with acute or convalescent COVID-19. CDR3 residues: CASSVLWASTDTQYF. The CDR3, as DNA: TGTGCCAGTAGTGTTTTATGGGCTAGCACAGATACGCAGTATTTT.